This TCR beta chain was found in a study of Ad26.COV2.S vaccination and SARS-CoV-2 variants. Study at large: Administration of Ad26.COV2.S was intramuscular, either once or twice 56 days apart. Study results and caveats: Substantial breadth in spike-specific CD8+ and CD4+ T cell responses was reportedly seen after vaccination. Whether participants received vaccine or placebo, their non-spike TCR breadth was similar.

Details on this clone: Its target is not known.

Only in-frame clones appear in the TCRdb table, and some are missing; sequencing was by immunoSEQ multiplex PCR. The sample has a few hundred thousand clones, roughly nine tenths seen once. In germline, CDR1 is MDHEN, CDR2 SYDVKM. The CDR3 is 12 residues long. V gave up 2 bases and J gave up 7 bases, with 5 bases separating them. The treatment was: about 20 received Ad26.COV2.S at low or high dose, single or two shots; 5 received placebo; per-sample allocation not given. The investigators took samples on day 63 after the first vaccine or placebo injection. Whoever gave the sample was an adult aged 18-55 years in Boston.

This clonotype originated in a person between 18 and 60 years old who received the Ad26.COV2.S COVID-19 vaccine or a placebo. This sequence joins TRBV28 and TRBJ2-2; D not certain. This sample comprised peripheral blood, obtained in a trial of Ad26.COV2.S vaccine versus placebo. This CDR3 is CASSLIGGELFF. CDR3 nucleotides: TGTGCCAGCAGTTTAATTGGCGGGGAGCTGTTTTTT.